The 8 T cell receptor beta chains reported below all come from one sample, sequenced in a study of blood T cell repertoires in COVID-19. TCRdb's table, derived via immunoSEQ multiplex PCR, lists solely in-frame clones and lacks some. The table records around 280,000 clones, about 86% of them present only once. Sequencing input: peripheral blood. The origin of the receptors is a woman aged 25 to 39 who had recovered from COVID-19.

The CDR3 sequence is CASSADGGSSYEQYF. In DNA form, the CDR3 reads TGTGCCAGCAGCGCAGACGGGGGTTCCTCCTACGAGCAGTACTTC. This chain links TRBV9 with TRBJ2-7, with TRBD2 as a possible D gene (6 bases). The germline V gene has CDR1 SGDLS and CDR2 YYNGEE. This CDR3 comprises 15 residues. Trimming took off 3 bases at V and 0 bases at J, with 13 bases between the two ends.

V usage is TRBV10-3 and J usage is TRBJ1-2; 9 bases are shared with TRBD1. This CDR3 is 15 amino acids long. The germline gives CDR1 ENHRY, CDR2 SYGVKD. V gave up 7 bases and J gave up 2 bases; unmatched junction bases: 8. The CDR3, as DNA: TGTGCCATCACCCCGGGACAGGGATTAAACTATGGCTACACCTTC. This encodes CAITPGQGLNYGYTF.

This clone has just one count. The V call is TRBV5-4, the J call TRBJ2-5, with D possibly matching TRBD2 (5 bases). The germline CDR1 and CDR2 sequences are SGHNT and YYREEE (reference sequence). Trimming took 4 bases from V and 4 from J, leaving 11 bases between them. The CDR3 runs to 13 residues. The CDR3 here is CASSRAAIETQYF. DNA of the CDR3: TGTGCCAGCAGCAGAGCGGCAATAGAGACCCAGTACTTC.

The CDR3 here is CASLRGTGELFF. The DNA for the CDR3 is TGTGCCAGCCTCCGCGGGACCGGGGAGCTGTTTTTT. J is TRBJ2-2 and V is TRBV6-5; D is perhaps TRBD2 (5 bases). CDR3 length: 12 amino acids. Trimming cost V 8 bases and J 5 bases, with 9 bases left between them. The V gene's germline CDR1 is MNHEY and CDR2 SVGAGI.

This chain joins TRBV5-4 and TRBJ2-7; TRBD2 matches 8 bases. The CDR3 has 16 amino acids. J was trimmed by 2 bases and V by 0 bases; bases with no gene match: 7. Germline values: CDR1 SGHNT, CDR2 YYREEE (reference sequence). CDR3 residues: CASSLGVREGTYEQYF. CDR3 sequence (DNA): TGTGCCAGCAGCTTGGGTGTCCGGGAGGGGACCTACGAGCAGTACTTC. The full variable domain, with the rest looked up from reference TRBV5-4 and TRBJ2-7, is ETGVTQSPTHLIKTRGQQVTLRCSSQSGHNTVSWYQQALGQGPQFIFQYYREEENGRGNFPPRFSGLQFPNYSSELNVNALELDDSALYLCASSLGVREGTYEQYFGPGTRLTVT.

This clone appeared once. V usage is TRBV2 and J usage is TRBJ1-1, with TRBD1 as a possible D gene (5 bases). This CDR3 comprises 12 residues. Trimming took off 5 bases at V and 11 bases at J, with 15 bases between the two ends. CDR1 is SNHLY, CDR2 FYNNEI, per germline. CDR3 residues: CASSQTLKGAFF. The DNA of the CDR3 is TGTGCCAGCAGTCAAACCCTCAAGGGGGCTTTCTTT.

The gene calls are TRBV6-5 and TRBJ1-2; D not resolved. CDR1 MNHEY and CDR2 SVGAGI come from the germline V gene. V was pared by 7 bases and J by 6 bases, with 21 bases between. There are 15 residues in the CDR3. The chain's CDR3 is CASNRGGGPDDGYTF. CDR3 nucleotides: TGTGCCAGCAATCGAGGCGGAGGGCCCGATGATGGCTACACCTTC.

The chain joins TRBV29-1 to TRBJ2-7, with 9 bases aligning to TRBD2. The CDR3 has 13 residues. J lost 3 bases, V lost 4 bases, and 4 bases had no gene match. Per germline, CDR1 SQVTM and CDR2 ANQGSEA. This chain's CDR3 is CSVVLAGLYEQYF. In DNA, the CDR3 is TGCAGCGTTGTTCTAGCGGGGCTCTACGAGCAGTACTTC.